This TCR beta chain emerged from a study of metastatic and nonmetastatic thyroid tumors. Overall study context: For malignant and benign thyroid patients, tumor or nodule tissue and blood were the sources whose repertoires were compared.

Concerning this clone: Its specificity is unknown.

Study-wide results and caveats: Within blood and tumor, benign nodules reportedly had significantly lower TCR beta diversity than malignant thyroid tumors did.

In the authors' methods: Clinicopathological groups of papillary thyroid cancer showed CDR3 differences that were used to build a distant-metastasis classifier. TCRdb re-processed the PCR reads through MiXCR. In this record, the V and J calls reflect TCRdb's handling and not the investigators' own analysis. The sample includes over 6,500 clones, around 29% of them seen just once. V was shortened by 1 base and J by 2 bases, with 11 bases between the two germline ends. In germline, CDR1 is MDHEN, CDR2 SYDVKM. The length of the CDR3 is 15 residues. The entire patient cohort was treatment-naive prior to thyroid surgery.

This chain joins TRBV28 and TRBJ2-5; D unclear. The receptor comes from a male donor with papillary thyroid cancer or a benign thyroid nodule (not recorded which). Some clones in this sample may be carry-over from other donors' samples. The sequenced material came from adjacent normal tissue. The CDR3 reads CASSLLGIIQETQYF. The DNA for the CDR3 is TGTGCCAGCAGTTTATTAGGCATCATACAAGAGACCCAGTACTTC.